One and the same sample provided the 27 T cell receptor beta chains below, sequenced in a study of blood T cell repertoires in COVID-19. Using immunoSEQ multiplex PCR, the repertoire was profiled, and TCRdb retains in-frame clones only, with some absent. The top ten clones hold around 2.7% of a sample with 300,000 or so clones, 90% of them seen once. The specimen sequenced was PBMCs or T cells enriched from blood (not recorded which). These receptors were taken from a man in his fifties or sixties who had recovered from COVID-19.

This chain's CDR3 is CASSQGGNNQPQHF. CDR3 nucleotides: TGTGCCAGCTCTCAAGGAGGTAACAATCAGCCCCAGCATTTT. V is TRBV18 and J is TRBJ1-5; D is uncertain. V shed 6 bases and J shed 3 bases, with 12 bases lying between them. This CDR3 region has 14 residues. From germline, CDR1 is KGHSH and CDR2 LQKENI.

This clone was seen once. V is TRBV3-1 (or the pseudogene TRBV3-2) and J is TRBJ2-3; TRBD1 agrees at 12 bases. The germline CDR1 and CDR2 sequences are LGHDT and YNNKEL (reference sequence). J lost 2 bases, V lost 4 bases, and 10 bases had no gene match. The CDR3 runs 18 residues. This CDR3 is CASSPGTGGAMDTDTQYF. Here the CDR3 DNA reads TGTGCCAGCAGCCCTGGGACAGGGGGCGCGATGGACACAGATACGCAGTATTTT.

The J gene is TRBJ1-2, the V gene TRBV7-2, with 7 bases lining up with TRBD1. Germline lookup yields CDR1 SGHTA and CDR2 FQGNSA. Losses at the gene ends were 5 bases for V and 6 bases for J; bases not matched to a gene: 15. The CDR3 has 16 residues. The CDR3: CASSNPGTGDVHGYTF. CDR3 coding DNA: TGTGCCAGCAGCAACCCGGGAACAGGGGATGTACATGGCTACACCTTC.

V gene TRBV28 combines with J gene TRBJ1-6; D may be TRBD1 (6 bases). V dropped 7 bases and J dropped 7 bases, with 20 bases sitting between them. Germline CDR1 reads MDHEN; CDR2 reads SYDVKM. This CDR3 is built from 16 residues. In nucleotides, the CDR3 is TGTGCCAGCATCCAGCTCGGGGGGCGCTTGAATTCACCCCTCCACTTT. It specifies CASIQLGGRLNSPLHF.

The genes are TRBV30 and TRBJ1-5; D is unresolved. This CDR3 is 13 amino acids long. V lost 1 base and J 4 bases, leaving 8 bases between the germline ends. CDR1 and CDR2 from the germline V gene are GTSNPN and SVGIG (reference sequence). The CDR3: CAWSAPANQPQHF. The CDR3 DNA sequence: TGTGCCTGGAGTGCTCCAGCGAATCAGCCCCAGCATTTT.

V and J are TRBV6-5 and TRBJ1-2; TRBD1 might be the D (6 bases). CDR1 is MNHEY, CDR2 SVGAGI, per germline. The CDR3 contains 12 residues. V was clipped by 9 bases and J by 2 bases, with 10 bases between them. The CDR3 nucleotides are TGTGCCAGTTATGGGGGCAACTATGGCTACACCTTC. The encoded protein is CASYGGNYGYTF.

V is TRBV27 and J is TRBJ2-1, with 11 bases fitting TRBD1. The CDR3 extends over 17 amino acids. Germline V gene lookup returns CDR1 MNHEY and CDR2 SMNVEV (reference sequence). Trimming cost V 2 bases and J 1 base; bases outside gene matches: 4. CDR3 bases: TGTGCCAGCAGTTTAAAAAGGGACAGGGGGTCCTACAATGAGCAGTTCTTC. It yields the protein CASSLKRDRGSYNEQFF.

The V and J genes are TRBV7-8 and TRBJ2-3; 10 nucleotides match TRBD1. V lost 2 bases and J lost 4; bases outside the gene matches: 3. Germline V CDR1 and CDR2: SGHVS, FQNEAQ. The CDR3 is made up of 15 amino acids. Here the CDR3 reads CASSLWTGGSDTQYF. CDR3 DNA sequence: TGTGCCAGCAGCTTATGGACAGGGGGATCAGATACGCAGTATTTT.

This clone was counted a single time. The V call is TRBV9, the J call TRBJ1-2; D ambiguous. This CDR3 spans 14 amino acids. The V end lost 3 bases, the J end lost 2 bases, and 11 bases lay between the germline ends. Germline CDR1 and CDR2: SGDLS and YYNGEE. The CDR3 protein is CASSANTANYGYTF. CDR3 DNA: TGTGCCAGCAGCGCCAACACCGCAAACTATGGCTACACCTTC.

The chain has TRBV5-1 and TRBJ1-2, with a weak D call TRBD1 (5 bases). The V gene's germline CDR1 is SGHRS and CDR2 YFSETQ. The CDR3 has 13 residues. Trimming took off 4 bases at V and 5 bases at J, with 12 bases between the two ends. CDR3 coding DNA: TGCGCCAGCAGCGAAACAGGAATTTATGGCTACACCTTC. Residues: CASSETGIYGYTF.

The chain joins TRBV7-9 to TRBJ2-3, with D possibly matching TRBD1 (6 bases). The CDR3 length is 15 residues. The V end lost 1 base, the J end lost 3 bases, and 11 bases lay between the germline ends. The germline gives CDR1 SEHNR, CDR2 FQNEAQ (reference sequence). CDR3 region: CASSLDNRVTDTQYF. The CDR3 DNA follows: TGTGCCAGCAGCTTAGATAACAGGGTTACAGATACGCAGTATTTT.

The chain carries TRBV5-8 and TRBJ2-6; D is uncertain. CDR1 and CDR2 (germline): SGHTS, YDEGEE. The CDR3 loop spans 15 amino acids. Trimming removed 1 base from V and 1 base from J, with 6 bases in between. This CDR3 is CASSLLSSGANVLTF. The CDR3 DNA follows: TGTGCCAGCAGCTTGCTGTCGTCTGGGGCCAACGTCCTGACTTTC.

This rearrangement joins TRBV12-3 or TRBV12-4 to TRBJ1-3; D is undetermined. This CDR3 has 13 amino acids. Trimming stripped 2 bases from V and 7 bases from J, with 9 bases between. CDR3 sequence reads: CASSLNGRNTIYF. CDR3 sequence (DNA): TGTGCCAGCAGTTTAAATGGTCGGAACACCATATATTTT.

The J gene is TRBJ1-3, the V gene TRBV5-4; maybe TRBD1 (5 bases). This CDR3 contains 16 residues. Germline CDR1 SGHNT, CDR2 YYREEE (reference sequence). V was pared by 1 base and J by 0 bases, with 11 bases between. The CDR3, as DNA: TGTGCCAGCAGCTTGCAGGGTGGAAGCTCTGGAAACACCATATATTTT. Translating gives CASSLQGGSSGNTIYF.

The chain's CDR3 is CASSTSGQLSHTYYTF. As DNA, the CDR3 is TGTGCCAGCAGCACGTCGGGACAGCTAAGCCATACGTACTACACCTTC. This sequence joins TRBV7-9 and TRBJ1-2; 7 nucleotides agree with TRBD1. V lost 5 bases, J lost 10 bases, and 19 bases stayed unmatched. Germline CDR1 is SEHNR and CDR2 is FQNEAQ (reference sequence). The CDR3 covers 16 residues.

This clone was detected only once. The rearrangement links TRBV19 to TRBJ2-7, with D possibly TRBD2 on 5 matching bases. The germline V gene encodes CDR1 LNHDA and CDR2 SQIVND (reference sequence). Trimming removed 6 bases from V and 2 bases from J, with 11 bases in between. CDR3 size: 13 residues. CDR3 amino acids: CASSLDGTYEQYF. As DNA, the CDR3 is TGTGCCAGTAGCTTAGACGGGACCTACGAGCAGTACTTC.

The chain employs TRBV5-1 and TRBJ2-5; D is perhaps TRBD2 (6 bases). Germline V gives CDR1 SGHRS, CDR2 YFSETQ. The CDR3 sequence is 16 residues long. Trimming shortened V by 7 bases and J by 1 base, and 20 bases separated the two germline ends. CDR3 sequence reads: CASAPLLGGTQETQYF. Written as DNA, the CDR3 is TGCGCCAGCGCTCCCTTACTCGGGGGAACCCAAGAGACCCAGTACTTC.

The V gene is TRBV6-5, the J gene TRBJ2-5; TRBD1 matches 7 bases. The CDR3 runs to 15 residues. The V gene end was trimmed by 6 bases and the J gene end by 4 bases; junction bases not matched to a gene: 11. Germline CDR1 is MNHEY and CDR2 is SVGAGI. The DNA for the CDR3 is TGTGCCAGCAGCGAGGGTAACAGGGGCGCAGAGACCCAGTACTTC. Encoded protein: CASSEGNRGAETQYF.

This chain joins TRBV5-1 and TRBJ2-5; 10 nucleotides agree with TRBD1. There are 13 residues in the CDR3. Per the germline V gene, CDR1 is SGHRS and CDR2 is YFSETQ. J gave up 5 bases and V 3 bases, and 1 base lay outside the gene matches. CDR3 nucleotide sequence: TGCGCCAGCAGCTCGGGACAGGGGGAGACCCAGTACTTC. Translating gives CASSSGQGETQYF.

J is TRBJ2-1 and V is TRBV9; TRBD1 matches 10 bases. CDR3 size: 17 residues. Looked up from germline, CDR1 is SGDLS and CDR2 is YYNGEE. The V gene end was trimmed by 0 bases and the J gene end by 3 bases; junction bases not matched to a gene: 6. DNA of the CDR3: TGTGCCAGCAGCGTAGCTACTGGGACAGGGGACTACAATGAGCAGTTCTTC. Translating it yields CASSVATGTGDYNEQFF.

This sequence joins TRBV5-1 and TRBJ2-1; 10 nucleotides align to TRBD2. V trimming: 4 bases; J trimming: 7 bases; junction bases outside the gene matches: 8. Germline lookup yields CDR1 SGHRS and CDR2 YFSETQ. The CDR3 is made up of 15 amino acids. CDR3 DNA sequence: TGCGCCAGCAGCCCCCTAAGCGGGAGGGAGAATGAGCAGTTCTTC. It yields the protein CASSPLSGRENEQFF.

The CDR3 DNA reads TGTGCCAGTACCTTCCCAGGGGGAAATCAGCCCCAGCATTTT. This translates into CASTFPGGNQPQHF. The V call is TRBV19, the J call TRBJ1-5, with 7 bases identical to TRBD1. V gave up 7 bases and J gave up 4 bases; unmatched junction bases: 7. This CDR3 has 14 amino acids. Germline loops: CDR1 LNHDA, CDR2 SQIVND (reference sequence).

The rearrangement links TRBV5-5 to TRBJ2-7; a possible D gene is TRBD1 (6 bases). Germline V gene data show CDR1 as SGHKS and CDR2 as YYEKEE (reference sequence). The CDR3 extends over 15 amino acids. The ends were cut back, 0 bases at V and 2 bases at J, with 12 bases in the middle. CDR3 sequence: CASSLVTGSAYEQYF. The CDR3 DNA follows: TGTGCCAGCAGCTTGGTAACAGGGTCGGCCTACGAGCAGTACTTC.

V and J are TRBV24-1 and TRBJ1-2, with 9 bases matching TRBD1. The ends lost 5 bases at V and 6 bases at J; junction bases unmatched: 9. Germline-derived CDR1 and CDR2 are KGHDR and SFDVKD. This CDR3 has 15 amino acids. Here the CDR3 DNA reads TGTGCCACCAGTGCACCAGGGACAGGGTCCCATGGCTACACCTTC. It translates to CATSAPGTGSHGYTF.

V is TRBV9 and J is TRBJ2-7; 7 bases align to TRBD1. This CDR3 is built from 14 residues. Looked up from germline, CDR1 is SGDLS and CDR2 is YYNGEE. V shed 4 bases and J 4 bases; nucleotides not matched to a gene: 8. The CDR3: CASSPGTAPYEQYF. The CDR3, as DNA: TGTGCCAGCAGCCCGGGGACAGCTCCTTACGAGCAGTACTTC.

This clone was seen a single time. CDR3 nucleotides: TGTGCCACCAGCAGAGGGCCGCAGCCCGGGTTCTCCTACAATGAGCAGTTCTTC. Its protein is CATSRGPQPGFSYNEQFF. The V call is TRBV15, the J call TRBJ2-1; D call uncertain. Trimming pared 1 base from V and 0 bases from J, leaving 16 bases between. The CDR3 length is 18 residues. Germline lookup yields CDR1 LNHNV and CDR2 YYDKDF (reference sequence).

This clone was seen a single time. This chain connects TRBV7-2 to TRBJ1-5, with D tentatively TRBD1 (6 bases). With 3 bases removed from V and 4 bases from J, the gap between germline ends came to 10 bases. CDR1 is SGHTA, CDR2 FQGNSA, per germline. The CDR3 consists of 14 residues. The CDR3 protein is CASSFGTTNQPQHF. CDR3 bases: TGTGCCAGCAGCTTCGGGACAACTAATCAGCCCCAGCATTTT.